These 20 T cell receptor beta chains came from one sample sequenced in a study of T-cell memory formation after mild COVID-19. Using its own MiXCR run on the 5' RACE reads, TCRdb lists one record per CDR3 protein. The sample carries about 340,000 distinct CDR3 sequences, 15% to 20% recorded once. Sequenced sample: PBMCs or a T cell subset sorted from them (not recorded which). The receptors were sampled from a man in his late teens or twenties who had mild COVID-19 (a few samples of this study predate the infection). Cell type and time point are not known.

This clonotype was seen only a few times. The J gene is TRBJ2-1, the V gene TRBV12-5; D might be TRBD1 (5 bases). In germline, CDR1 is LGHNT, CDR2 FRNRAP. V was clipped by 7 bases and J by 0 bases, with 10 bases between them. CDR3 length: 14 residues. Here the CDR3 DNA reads TGTGCTAGTGTCACAGACAGCTCCTACAATGAGCAGTTCTTC. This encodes CASVTDSSYNEQFF.

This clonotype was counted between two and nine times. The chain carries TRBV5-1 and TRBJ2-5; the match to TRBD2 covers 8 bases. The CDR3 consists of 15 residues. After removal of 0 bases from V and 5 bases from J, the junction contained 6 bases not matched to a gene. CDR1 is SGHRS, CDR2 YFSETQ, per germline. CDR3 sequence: CASSLGSGGRETQYF. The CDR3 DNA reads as TGCGCCAGCAGCTTGGGAAGCGGGGGAAGGGAGACCCAGTACTTC.

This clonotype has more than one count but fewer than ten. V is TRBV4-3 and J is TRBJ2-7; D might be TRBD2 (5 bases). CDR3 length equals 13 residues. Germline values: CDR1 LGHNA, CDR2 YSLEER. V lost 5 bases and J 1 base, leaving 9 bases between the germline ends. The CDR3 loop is CASSSGKSYEQYF. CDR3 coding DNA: TGCGCCAGCAGCAGCGGAAAGTCCTACGAGCAGTACTTC.

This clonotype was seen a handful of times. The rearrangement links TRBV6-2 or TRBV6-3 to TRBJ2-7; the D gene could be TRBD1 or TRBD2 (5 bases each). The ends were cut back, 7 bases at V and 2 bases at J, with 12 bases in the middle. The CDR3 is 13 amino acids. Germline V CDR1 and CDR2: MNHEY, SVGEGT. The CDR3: CASTRGLTYEQYV. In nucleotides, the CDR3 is TGTGCCAGCACCCGGGGCCTTACCTACGAGCAGTACGTC.

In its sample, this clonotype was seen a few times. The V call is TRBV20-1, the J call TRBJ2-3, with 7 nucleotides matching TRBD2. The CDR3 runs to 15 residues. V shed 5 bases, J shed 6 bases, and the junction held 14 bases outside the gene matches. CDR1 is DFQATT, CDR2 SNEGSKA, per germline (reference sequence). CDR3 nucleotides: TGCAGTGCTCGGGTCCCGCGGGGGAACCGGGATACGCAGTATTTT. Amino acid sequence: CSARVPRGNRDTQYF.

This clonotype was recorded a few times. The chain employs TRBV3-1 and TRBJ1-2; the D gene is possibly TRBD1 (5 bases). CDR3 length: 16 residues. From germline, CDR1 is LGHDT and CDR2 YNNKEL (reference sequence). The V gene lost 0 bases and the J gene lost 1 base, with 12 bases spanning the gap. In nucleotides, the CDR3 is TGTGCCAGCAGCCAAGATGGGACGGGAGTTAACTATGGCTACACCTTC. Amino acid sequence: CASSQDGTGVNYGYTF.

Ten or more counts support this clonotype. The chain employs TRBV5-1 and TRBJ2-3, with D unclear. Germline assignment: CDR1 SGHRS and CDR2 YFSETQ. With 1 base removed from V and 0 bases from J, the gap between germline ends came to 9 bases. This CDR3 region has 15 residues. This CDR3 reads CASSLLAGSTDTQYF. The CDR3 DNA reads TGCGCCAGCAGCTTGCTGGCCGGGAGCACAGATACGCAGTATTTT. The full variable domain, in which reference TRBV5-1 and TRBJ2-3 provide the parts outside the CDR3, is KAGVTQTPRYLIKTRGQQVTLSCSPISGHRSVSWYQQTPGQGLQFLFEYFSETQRNKGNFPGRFSGRQFSNSRSEMNVSTLELGDSALYLCASSLLAGSTDTQYFGPGTRLTVL.

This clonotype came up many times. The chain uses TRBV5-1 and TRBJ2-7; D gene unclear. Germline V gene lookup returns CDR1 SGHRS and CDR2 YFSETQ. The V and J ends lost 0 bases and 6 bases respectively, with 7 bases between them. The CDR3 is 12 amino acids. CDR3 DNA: TGCGCCAGCAGCTTGGATGGGCGCGAGCAGTACTTC. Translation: CASSLDGREQYF.

The CDR3 reads CASTTGPRDV. Here the CDR3 DNA reads TGTGCCAGCACAACGGGACCCCGCGACGTC. The V gene is TRBV9, the J gene TRBJ2-7; D possibly matches TRBD1 or TRBD2 (5 bases each). The germline CDR1 and CDR2 sequences are SGDLS and YYNGEE. CDR3 size: 10 residues.

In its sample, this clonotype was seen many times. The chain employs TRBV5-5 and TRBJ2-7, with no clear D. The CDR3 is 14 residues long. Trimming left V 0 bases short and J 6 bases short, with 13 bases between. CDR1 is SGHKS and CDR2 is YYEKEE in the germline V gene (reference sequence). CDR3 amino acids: CASSLASNNGEQYV. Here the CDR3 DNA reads TGTGCCAGCAGCTTGGCCTCAAACAACGGCGAGCAGTACGTC.

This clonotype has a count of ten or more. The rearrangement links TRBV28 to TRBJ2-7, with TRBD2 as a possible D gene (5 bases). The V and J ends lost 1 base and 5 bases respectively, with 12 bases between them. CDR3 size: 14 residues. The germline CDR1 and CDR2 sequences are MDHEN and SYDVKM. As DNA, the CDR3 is TGTGCCAGCAGTTTATCGCCTAGCCAAAACGAGCAGTACGTC. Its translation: CASSLSPSQNEQYV.

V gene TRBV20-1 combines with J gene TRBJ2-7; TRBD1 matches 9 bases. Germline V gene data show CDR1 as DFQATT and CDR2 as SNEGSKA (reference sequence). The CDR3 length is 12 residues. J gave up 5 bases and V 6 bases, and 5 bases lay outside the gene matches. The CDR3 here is CSARDRAHEQYF. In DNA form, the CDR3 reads TGCAGTGCCAGGGACAGGGCTCACGAGCAGTACTTC.

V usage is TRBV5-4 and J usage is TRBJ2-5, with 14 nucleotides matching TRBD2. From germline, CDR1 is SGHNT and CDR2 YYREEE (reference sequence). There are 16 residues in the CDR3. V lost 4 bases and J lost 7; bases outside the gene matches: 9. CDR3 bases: TGTGCCAGCAGCACGGGACTAGCGGGGGTTCTAGGGACCCAGTACTTC. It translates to CASSTGLAGVLGTQYF.

The CDR3 nucleotides read TGTGCCAGCAGTTACGGGTTAGACAGGATGGCTGGAAACACCATATATTTT. It yields the protein CASSYGLDRMAGNTIYF. This chain uses TRBV6-6 with TRBJ1-3; D is possibly TRBD1 (6 bases). Germline lookup yields CDR1 MNHNY and CDR2 SVGAGI (reference sequence). There are 17 residues in the CDR3. Trimming took 2 bases from V and 2 from J, leaving 16 bases between them.

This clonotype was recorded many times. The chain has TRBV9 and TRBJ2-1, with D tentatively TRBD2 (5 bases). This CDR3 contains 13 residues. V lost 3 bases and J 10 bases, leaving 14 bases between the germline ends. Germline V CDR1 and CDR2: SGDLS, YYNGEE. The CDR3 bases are TGTGCCAGCAGCGGCCCCCGGGATCACGAGCAGTTCTTC. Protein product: CASSGPRDHEQFF.

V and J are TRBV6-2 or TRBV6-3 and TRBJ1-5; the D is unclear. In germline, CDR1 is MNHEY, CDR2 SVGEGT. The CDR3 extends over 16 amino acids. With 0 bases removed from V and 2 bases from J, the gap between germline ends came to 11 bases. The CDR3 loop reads CASSYSDTEGNQPQHF. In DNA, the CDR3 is TGTGCCAGCAGTTACTCCGACACAGAGGGCAATCAGCCCCAGCATTTT.

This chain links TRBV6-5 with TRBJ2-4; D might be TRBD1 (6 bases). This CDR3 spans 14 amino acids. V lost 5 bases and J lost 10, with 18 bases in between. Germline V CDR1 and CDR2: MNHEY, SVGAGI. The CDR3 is CASSSPGPGAIQYF. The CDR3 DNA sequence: TGTGCCAGCAGTAGTCCAGGGCCAGGGGCAATTCAGTACTTC.

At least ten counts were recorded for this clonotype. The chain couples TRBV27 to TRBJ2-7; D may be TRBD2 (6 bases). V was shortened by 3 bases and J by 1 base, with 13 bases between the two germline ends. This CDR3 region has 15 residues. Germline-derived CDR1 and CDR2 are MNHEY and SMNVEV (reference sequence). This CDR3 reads CASSFKAGGSYEQYV. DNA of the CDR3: TGTGCCAGCAGTTTTAAGGCCGGGGGATCCTACGAGCAGTACGTC.

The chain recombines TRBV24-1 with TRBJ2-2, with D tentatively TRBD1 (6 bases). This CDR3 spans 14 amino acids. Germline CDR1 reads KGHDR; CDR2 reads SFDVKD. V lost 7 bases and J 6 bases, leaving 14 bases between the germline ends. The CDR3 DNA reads TGTGCCACCAGAGCCTCAGGGGTGCCCGGGGAGCTGTTTTTT. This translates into CATRASGVPGELFF.

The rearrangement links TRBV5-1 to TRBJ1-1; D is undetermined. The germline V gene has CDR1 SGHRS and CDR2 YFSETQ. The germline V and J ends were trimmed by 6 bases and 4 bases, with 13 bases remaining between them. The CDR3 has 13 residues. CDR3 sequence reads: CASIDSPGTEAFF. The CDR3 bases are TGCGCCAGCATTGACTCCCCGGGCACTGAAGCTTTCTTT.